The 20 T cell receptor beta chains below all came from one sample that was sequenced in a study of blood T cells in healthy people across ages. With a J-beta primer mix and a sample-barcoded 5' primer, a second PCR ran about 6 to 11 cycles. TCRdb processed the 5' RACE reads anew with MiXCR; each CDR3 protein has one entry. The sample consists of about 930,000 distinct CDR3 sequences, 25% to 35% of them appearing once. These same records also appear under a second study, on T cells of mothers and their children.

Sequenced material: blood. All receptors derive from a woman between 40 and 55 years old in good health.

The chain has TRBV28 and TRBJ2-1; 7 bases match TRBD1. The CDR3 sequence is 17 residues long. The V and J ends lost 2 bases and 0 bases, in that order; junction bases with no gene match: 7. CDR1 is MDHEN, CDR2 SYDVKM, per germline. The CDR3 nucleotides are TGTGCCAGCAGTTTAGAGACGAGGGGGCCCTCCTACAATGAGCAGTTCTTC. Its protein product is CASSLETRGPSYNEQFF.

CDR3 nucleotides: TGTGCCAGCAGTTTGGCTCGTCGTCCGGGGAATCAGCCCCAGCATTTT. This codes for CASSLARRPGNQPQHF. V is TRBV27 and J is TRBJ1-5; D is undetermined. This CDR3 has 16 amino acids. Germline values: CDR1 MNHEY, CDR2 SMNVEV (reference sequence). Deletions cut 3 bases from V and 4 bases from J, with 16 bases between.

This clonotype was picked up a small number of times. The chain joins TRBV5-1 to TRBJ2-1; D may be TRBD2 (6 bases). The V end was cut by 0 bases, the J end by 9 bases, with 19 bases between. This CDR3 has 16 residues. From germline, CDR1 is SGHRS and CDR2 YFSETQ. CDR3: CASSLAVLREAGEQFF. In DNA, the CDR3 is TGCGCCAGCAGCTTGGCAGTGCTAAGGGAGGCGGGTGAGCAGTTCTTC.

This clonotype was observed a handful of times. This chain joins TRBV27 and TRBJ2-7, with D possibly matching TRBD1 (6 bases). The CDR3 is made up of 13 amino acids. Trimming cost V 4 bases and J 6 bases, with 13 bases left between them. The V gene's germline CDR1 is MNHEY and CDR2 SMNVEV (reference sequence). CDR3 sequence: CASSYRATCEQYF. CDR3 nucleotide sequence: TGTGCCAGCAGTTACAGGGCCACCTGCGAGCAGTACTTC.

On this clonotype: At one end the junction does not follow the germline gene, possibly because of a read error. In DNA, the CDR3 is TGTACCAGCAGTGGGGGGAGGATGGGTGACTATGGCTACACCTTC. As protein: CTSSGGRMGDYGYTF. This chain uses TRBV28 with TRBJ1-2; perhaps TRBD1 as D (5 bases). The length of the CDR3 is 15 residues. Germline V CDR1 and CDR2: MDHEN, SYDVKM.

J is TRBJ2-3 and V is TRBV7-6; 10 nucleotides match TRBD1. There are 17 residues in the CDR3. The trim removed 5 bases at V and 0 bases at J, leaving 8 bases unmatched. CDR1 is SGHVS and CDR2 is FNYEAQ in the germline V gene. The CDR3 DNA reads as TGTGCCAGCAGCCAGACCGGGACAGGGGATAGCACAGATACGCAGTATTTT. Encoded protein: CASSQTGTGDSTDTQYF.

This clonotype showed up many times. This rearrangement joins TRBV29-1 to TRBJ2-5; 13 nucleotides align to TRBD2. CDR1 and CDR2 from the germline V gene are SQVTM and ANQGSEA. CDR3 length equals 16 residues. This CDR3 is CSVRGGTSGAQETQYF. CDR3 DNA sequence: TGCAGTGTCAGGGGTGGGACTAGCGGGGCACAAGAGACCCAGTACTTC.

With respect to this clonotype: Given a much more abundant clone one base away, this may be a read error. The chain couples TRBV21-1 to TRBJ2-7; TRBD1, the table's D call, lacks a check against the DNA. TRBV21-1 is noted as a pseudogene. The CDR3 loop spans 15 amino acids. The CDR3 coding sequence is TGTGCCAGCAACAGAGGACAGGCTCTCTCCTACGAGCAGTACTTC. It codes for CASNRGQALSYEQYF.

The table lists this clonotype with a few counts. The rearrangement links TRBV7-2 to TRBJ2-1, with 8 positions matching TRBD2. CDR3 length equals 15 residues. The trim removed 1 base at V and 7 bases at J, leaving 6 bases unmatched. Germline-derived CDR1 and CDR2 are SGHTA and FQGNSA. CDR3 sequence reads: CASSLDSGDLNEQFF. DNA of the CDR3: TGTGCCAGCAGCTTAGATAGCGGGGATCTGAATGAGCAGTTCTTC.

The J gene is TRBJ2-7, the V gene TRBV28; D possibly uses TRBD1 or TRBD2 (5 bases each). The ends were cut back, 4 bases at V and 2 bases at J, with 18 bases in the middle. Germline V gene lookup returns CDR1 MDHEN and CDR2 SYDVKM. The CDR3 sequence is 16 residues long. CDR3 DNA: TGTGCCAGCAGTTCCCTCGGAGAGGGGAGCGCCTACGAGCAGTACTTC. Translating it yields CASSSLGEGSAYEQYF.

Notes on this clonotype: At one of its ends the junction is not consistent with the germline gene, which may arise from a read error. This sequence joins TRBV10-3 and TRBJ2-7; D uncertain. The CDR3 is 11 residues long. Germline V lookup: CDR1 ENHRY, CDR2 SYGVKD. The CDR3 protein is CAIRESYEQYF. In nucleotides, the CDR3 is TGTGCCATCAGGGAGTCGTACGAGCAGTACTTC.

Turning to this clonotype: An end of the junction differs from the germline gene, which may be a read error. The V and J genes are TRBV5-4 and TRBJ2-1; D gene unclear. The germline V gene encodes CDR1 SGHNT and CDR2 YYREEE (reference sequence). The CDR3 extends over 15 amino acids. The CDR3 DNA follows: TGTGCCGGCAGCTTGGAGTCTAACCCGTACAATGAGCAGTTCTTC. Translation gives CAGSLESNPYNEQFF.

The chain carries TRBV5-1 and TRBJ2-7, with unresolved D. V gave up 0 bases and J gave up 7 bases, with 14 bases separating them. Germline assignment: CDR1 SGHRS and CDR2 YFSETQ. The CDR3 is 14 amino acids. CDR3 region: CASSLDGPLREQYF. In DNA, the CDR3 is TGCGCCAGCAGCTTGGACGGTCCCTTACGGGAGCAGTACTTC.

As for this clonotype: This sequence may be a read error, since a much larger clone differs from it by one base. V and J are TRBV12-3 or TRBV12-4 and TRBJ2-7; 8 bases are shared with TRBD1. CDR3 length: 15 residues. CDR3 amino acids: CASSLTGGYPYKQYF. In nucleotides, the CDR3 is TGTGCCAGCAGTTTAACAGGGGGTTACCCCTACAAGCAGTACTTC.

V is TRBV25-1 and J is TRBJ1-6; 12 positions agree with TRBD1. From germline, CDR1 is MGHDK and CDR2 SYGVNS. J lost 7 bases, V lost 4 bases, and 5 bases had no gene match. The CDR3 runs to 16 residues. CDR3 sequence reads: CASSVGTGGGNSPLHF. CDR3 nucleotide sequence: TGTGCCAGCAGTGTCGGGACAGGGGGCGGGAATTCACCCCTCCACTTT.

The CDR3 region has the DNA TGCAGTGCCCGCACGTCTATACCCATGAATGAGCAGTTCTTC. This codes for CSARTSIPMNEQFF. The V and J genes are TRBV20-1 and TRBJ2-1; D is unclear. Germline-derived CDR1 and CDR2 are DFQATT and SNEGSKA (reference sequence). V lost 6 bases, J lost 7 bases, and 19 bases lay in between. The CDR3 runs 14 residues.

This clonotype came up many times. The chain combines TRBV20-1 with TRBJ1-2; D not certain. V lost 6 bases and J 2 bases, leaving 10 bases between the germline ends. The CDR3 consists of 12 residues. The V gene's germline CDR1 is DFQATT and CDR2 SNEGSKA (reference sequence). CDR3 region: CSAPGPNYGYTF. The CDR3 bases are TGCAGTGCCCCGGGTCCAAACTATGGCTACACCTTC.

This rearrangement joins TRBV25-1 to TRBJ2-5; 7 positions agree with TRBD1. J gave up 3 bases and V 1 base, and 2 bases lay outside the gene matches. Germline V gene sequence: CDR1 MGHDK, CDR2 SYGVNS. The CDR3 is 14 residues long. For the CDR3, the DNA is TGTGCCAGCAGTGAATTCGACAGGGAAGAGACCCAGTACTTC. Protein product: CASSEFDREETQYF.

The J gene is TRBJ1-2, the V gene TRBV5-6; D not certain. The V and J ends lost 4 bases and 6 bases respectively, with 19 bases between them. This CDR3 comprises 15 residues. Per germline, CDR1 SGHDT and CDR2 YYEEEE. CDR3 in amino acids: CASSLPTGRDDGYTF. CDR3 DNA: TGTGCCAGCAGCCTACCGACCGGGAGAGACGATGGCTACACCTTC.

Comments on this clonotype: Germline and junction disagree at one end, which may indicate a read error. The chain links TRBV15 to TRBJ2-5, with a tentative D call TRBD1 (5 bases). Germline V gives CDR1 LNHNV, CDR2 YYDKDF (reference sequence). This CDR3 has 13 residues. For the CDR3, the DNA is TGTGCCGCCAGCAGGCAGGGACAAGAGACCCAGTACTTC. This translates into CAASRQGQETQYF.